Listed below are T cell receptor beta chains from one sample, sequenced in a study of blood T cell repertoires in COVID-19. Repertoires were generated with immunoSEQ multiplex PCR, while TCRdb's copy carries only in-frame clones and drops some. Here the sample spans 300,000 or so clones, roughly 84% being singletons. Sequencing input: peripheral blood. The receptors come from a man over 45 with active or convalescent COVID-19. Both conserved end residues are part of each CDR3. A D gene is named only where the DNA matches it firmly. The size entry is marked missing in some rows and otherwise reads once, few, many or a size class.

D gene,clone size,J gene,V gene,CDR3 DNA,CDR3 protein
TRBD2,.,TRBJ2-1,TRBV19,TGTGCCAGTAGGCCCCGAGGTAGCGGGGATGAGCAGTTCTTC,CASRPRGSGDEQFF
TRBD2,.,TRBJ2-2,TRBV9,TGTGCCAGCAGGGAGACTAGCTTCACCGGGGAGCTGTTTTTT,CASRETSFTGELFF
TRBD1,.,TRBJ1-3,TRBV28,TGTGCCAGCAGTTCCAGGGGGCTTGGGTCTGGAAACACCATATATTTT,CASSSRGLGSGNTIYF
TRBD1,.,TRBJ1-4,TRBV2,TGTGCCAGCAAAGACAGGGGCGAAAAACTGTTTTTT,CASKDRGEKLFF
.,.,TRBJ1-1,TRBV12-3/TRBV12-4,TGTGCCAGCAGTTTTCCCCAGGGTGAAGCTTTCTTT,CASSFPQGEAFF
TRBD1,.,TRBJ2-7,TRBV28,TGTGCCAGCAGTCGTCGTCTGACAGGGCTCTACGAGCAGTACTTC,CASSRRLTGLYEQYF
.,.,TRBJ2-1,TRBV24-1,TGTGCCACCAGTGATTTGCGATCCGGACAGGCCGGAGGGTCCCATGAGCAGTTCTTC,CATSDLRSGQAGGSHEQFF
.,few,TRBJ1-3,TRBV10-3,TGTGCCATCAGTGAGGTTAAGAGCTCTGGAAACACCATATATTTT,CAISEVKSSGNTIYF
TRBD1,.,TRBJ1-4,TRBV2,TGTGCCAGCACCCTGGGACAGGGTATAGGAAAACTGTTTTTT,CASTLGQGIGKLFF
TRBD2,.,TRBJ2-3,TRBV18,TGTGCCAGCTCACCTCAAGCGGGAAGCACAGATACGCAGTATTTT,CASSPQAGSTDTQYF
TRBD1,.,TRBJ2-7,TRBV28,TGTGCCAGCACCCCGGACAGGGGCTTTTGGACGCAGTACTTC,CASTPDRGFWTQYF
.,.,TRBJ1-1,TRBV18,TGTGCCAGCTCAAGATATACAGGAATGGGAGGGACTGAAGCTTTCTTT,CASSRYTGMGGTEAFF
TRBD2,.,TRBJ2-7,TRBV4-2,TGTGCCAGCAGCCAGACCAGCGGGGTTGGATACGAGCAGTACTTC,CASSQTSGVGYEQYF
.,.,TRBJ1-2,TRBV27,TGTGCCAGCAGTTTATCGCGGGCGGACTATGGCTACACCTTC,CASSLSRADYGYTF
.,.,TRBJ1-5,TRBV10-2,TGCGCCAGCAGCGAAGGGGGGGAGCAGCCCCAGCATTTT,CASSEGGEQPQHF
TRBD1,.,TRBJ2-7,TRBV24-1,TGTGCCACCAGTGACTCCCGGACAGGGGTCTCAAACGAGCAGTACTTC,CATSDSRTGVSNEQYF
.,.,TRBJ1-1,TRBV15,TGTGCCACCAGCAGAGGACAGTGGGACACTGAAGCTTTCTTT,CATSRGQWDTEAFF
TRBD2,.,TRBJ2-7,TRBV10-3,TGTGCCGAAAGGGGAGGACTAGCGGGAGTGGACGAGCAGTACTTC,CAERGGLAGVDEQYF
TRBD2,.,TRBJ2-7,TRBV5-1,TGCGCCAGCAGCCCCGGGGGGACTAACGTCTACGAGCAGTACTTC,CASSPGGTNVYEQYF
.,.,TRBJ2-1,TRBV11-3,TGTGCCAGCAGCCCGGGTGTGACCTACAATGAGCAGTTCTTC,CASSPGVTYNEQFF
.,.,TRBJ2-7,TRBV12-3/TRBV12-4,TGTGCCAGCAGGAGCCTTACCTACGAGCAGTACTTC,CASRSLTYEQYF
.,.,TRBJ2-4,TRBV7-2,TGTGCCAGCAGCTTAGACAGGGCGACAAACATTCAGTACTTC,CASSLDRATNIQYF
TRBD1,.,TRBJ1-1,TRBV18,TGTGCCAGCTCACCAACCCGGGACAGGTACTCGAACACTGAAGCTTTCTTT,CASSPTRDRYSNTEAFF
.,.,TRBJ2-3,TRBV4-3,TGCGCCAGCAGCCAGGGACAACGAGATACGCAGTATTTT,CASSQGQRDTQYF
TRBD2,.,TRBJ2-2,TRBV7-8,TGTGCCAGCAGCTTAAAGCGGGAGTGGACCGGGGAGCTGTTTTTT,CASSLKREWTGELFF
TRBD1,few,TRBJ1-2,TRBV7-9,TGTGCCAGCAGCTTATCGGAAGGGACAGGACATGGCTACACCTTC,CASSLSEGTGHGYTF
.,.,TRBJ1-2,TRBV4-3,TGCGCCAGCAGCCAAGAAACTCTGGGGGAGGTTGGCTACACCTTC,CASSQETLGEVGYTF
.,once,TRBJ2-7,TRBV7-2,TGTGCCAGCAGCCACGCGACAAGATTTACGAGCAGGCAGTACTTC,CASSHATRFTSRQYF
.,few,TRBJ1-2,TRBV2,TGTGCCAGCAGTGTGGGGGCAGGGGACTATGGCTACACCTTC,CASSVGAGDYGYTF
TRBD2,.,TRBJ2-7,TRBV7-6,TGTGCCAGCAGTTCGGGACTAGCGGGAGAATACGAGCAGTACTTC,CASSSGLAGEYEQYF
.,once,TRBJ1-2,TRBV28,TGTGCCAGCAGTACCTTCGGGAGGGAACGCTATGGCTACACCTTC,CASSTFGRERYGYTF
TRBD1,.,TRBJ2-6,TRBV7-3,TGTGCCAGCAGCCCGACAGGGACTGGGGCCAACGTCCTGACTTTC,CASSPTGTGANVLTF
TRBD2,.,TRBJ2-1,TRBV19,TGTGCCAGTAGTATCTTGGACCTAGCGGGCCATGAGCAGTTCTTC,CASSILDLAGHEQFF
.,once,TRBJ2-3,TRBV2,TGTGCCAGCAGTGATAGGTGGAGTACGCAGTATTTT,CASSDRWSTQYF
.,.,TRBJ1-6,TRBV5-4,TGTGCCAGCAGCCCCGGGACCGGGAGGACGTTCTCCTATAATTCACCCCTCCACTTT,CASSPGTGRTFSYNSPLHF
TRBD1,.,TRBJ2-6,TRBV10-3,TGTGCCATCAGTGACTCGGGACAGGGCTCTGGGGCCAACGTCCTGACTTTC,CAISDSGQGSGANVLTF
TRBD2,.,TRBJ2-1,TRBV3-1/TRBV3-2,TGTGCCAGCAGCCAAGTAGGCGGGACTAGCGGGAGTATCCCCTACAATGAGCAGTTCTTC,CASSQVGGTSGSIPYNEQFF
.,.,TRBJ2-1,TRBV30,TGTGCCTGGACCCCCCCGGGGAGCTCCTACAATGAGCAGTTCTTC,CAWTPPGSSYNEQFF
.,.,TRBJ2-5,TRBV5-6,TGTGCCAGCAGCCTCGGTAGTCGGGGGGAGACCCAGTACTTC,CASSLGSRGETQYF
TRBD2,.,TRBJ2-1,TRBV3-1/TRBV3-2,TGTGCCAGCAGCCCTCATGGAGCGGGAAAGTCCTACAATGAGCAGTTCTTC,CASSPHGAGKSYNEQFF
TRBD1,.,TRBJ2-3,TRBV10-1,TGCGCCAGCACCGCGGGACAGGGGAGCACAGATACGCAGTATTTT,CASTAGQGSTDTQYF
TRBD1,.,TRBJ2-2,TRBV18,TGTGCCAGCTCACCCCATCCCCTGACAGGGGCGGACGGGGAGCTGTTTTTT,CASSPHPLTGADGELFF
.,.,TRBJ1-6,TRBV19,TGTGCCAGTAGTTCCGGACAGAGCCATAATTCACCCCTCCACTTT,CASSSGQSHNSPLHF
.,.,TRBJ2-7,TRBV5-1,TGCGCCAGCAGCGCGGACACCGAGCAGTACTTC,CASSADTEQYF
.,few,TRBJ1-2,TRBV19,TGTGCCAGTAGTAGAAGTTTTGGGGTAGGAGCGGGCGGCTACACCTTC,CASSRSFGVGAGGYTF
TRBD1,once,TRBJ1-2,TRBV5-1,TGCGCCAGCAGCTTGGCCGGGACAGGGGGCGGTATCTATGGCTACACCTTC,CASSLAGTGGGIYGYTF
.,.,TRBJ1-6,TRBV28,TGTGCCAGCAGTCGCGGGACCCTTGCACCGTCCTTT,CASSRGTLAPSF
.,.,TRBJ1-5,TRBV28,TGTGCCAGCAGTTTAGTAGGGGATCAGCCCCAGCATTTT,CASSLVGDQPQHF
.,.,TRBJ2-4,TRBV7-3,TGTGCCAGCAGTCCCCACGGTCCAGCGGGTGTGGGAGGGGGAGTTAAAAACATTCAGTACTTC,CASSPHGPAGVGGGVKNIQYF
TRBD1,.,TRBJ1-1,TRBV12-3/TRBV12-4,TGTGCCAGCAGGACAGGGCTGAACACTGAAGCTTTCTTT,CASRTGLNTEAFF
.,once,TRBJ1-5,TRBV7-8,TGTGCCAGCAGCTTAATTACAGGGAGATATAGCAATCAGCCCCAGCATTTT,CASSLITGRYSNQPQHF
.,.,TRBJ2-4,TRBV7-9,TGTGCCAGCAGCTTAGTCGCTAGCAAAAACATTCAGTACTTC,CASSLVASKNIQYF
TRBD1,few,TRBJ1-1,TRBV28,TGTGCCAGCAGCCCAGGGAGACAGGGGATGTACACTGAAGCTTTCTTT,CASSPGRQGMYTEAFF